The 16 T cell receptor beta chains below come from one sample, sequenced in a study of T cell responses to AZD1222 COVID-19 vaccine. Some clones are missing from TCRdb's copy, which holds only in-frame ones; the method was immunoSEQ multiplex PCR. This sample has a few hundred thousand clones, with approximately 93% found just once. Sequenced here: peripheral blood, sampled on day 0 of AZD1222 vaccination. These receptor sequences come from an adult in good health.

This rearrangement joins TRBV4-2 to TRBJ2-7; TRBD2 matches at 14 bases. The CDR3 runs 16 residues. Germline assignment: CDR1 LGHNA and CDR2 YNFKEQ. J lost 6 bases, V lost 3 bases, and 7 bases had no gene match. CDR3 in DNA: TGTGCCAGCAGCCAGATTGGGACTAGCGGGAGTGTCGAGCAGTACTTC. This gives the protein CASSQIGTSGSVEQYF.

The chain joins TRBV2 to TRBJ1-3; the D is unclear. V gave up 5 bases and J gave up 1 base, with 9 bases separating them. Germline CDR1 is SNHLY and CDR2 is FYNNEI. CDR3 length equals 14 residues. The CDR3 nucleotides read TGTGCCAGCAGTCCAGACTGGTCTGGAAACACCATATATTTT. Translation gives CASSPDWSGNTIYF.

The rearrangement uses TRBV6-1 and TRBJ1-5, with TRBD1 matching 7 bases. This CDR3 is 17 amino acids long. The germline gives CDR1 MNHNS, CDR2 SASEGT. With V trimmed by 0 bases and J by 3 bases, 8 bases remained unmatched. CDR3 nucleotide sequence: TGTGCCAGCAGTGAAGCCTCCGGGACAGCTAACAATCAGCCCCAGCATTTT. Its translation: CASSEASGTANNQPQHF.

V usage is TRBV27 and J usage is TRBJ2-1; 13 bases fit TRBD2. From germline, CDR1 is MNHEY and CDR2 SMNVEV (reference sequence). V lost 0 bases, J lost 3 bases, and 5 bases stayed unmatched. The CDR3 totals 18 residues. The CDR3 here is CASSLSTTSGRNYNEQFF. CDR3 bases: TGTGCCAGCAGTTTATCGACGACTAGCGGGAGGAACTACAATGAGCAGTTCTTC.

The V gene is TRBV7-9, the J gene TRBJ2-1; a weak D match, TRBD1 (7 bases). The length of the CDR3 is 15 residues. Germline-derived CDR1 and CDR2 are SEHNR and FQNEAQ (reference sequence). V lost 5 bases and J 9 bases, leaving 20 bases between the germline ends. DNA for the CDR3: TGTGCCAGCAGCCATTGGCAGGGGGAGGCCGGTGAGCAGTTCTTC. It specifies CASSHWQGEAGEQFF. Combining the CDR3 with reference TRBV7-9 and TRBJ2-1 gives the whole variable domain DTGVSQNPRHKITKRGQNVTFRCDPISEHNRLYWYRQTLGQGPEFLTYFQNEAQLEKSRLLSDRFSAERPKGSFSTLEIQRTEQGDSAMYLCASSHWQGEAGEQFFGPGTRLTVL.

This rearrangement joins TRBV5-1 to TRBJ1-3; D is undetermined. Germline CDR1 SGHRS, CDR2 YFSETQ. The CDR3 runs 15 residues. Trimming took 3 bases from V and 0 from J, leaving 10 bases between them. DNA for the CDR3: TGCGCCAGCAGCTCAAACGTCGGCTCTGGAAACACCATATATTTT. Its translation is CASSSNVGSGNTIYF.

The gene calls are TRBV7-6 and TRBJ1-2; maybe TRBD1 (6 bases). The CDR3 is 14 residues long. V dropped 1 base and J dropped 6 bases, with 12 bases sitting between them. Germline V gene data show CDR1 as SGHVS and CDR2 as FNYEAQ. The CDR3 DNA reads TGTGCCAGCAGCTTAGTTGGGGGCACGAATGGCTACACCTTC. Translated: CASSLVGGTNGYTF.

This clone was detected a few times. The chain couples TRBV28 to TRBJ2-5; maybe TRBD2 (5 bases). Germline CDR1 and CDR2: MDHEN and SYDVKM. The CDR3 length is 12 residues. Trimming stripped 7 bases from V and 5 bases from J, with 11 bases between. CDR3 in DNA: TGTGCCAGCACGGACTGGCGGGAGACCCAGTACTTC. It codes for CASTDWRETQYF.

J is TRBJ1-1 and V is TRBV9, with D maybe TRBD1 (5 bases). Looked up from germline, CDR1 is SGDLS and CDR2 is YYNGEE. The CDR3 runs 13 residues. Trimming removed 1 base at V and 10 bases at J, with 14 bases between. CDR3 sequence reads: CASSVPGLGRAFF. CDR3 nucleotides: TGTGCCAGCAGCGTACCAGGGCTTGGTCGAGCTTTCTTT.

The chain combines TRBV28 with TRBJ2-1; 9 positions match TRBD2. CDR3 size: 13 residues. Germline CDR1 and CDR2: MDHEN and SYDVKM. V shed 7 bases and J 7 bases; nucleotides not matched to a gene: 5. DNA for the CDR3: TGTGCCAGCACTAGCGGGGCTGGAAATGAGCAGTTCTTC. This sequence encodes CASTSGAGNEQFF.

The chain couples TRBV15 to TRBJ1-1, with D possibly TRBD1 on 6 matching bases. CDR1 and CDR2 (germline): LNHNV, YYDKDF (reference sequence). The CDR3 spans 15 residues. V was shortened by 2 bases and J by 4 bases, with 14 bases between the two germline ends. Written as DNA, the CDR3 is TGTGCCACCAGCAGACTGCAGGGGCCCCTCACTGAAGCTTTCTTT. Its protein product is CATSRLQGPLTEAFF. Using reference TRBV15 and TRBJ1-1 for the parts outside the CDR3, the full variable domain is DAMVIQNPRYQVTQFGKPVTLSCSQTLNHNVMYWYQQKSSQAPKLLFHYYDKDFNNEADTPDNFQSRRPNTSFCFLDIRSPGLGDTAMYLCATSRLQGPLTEAFFGQGTRLTVV.

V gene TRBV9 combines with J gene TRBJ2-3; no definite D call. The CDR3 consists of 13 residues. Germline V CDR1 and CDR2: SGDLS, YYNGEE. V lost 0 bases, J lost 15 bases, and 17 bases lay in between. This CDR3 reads CASSVATKTPSYF. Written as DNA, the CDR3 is TGTGCCAGCAGCGTAGCTACTAAGACACCCAGTTATTTT.

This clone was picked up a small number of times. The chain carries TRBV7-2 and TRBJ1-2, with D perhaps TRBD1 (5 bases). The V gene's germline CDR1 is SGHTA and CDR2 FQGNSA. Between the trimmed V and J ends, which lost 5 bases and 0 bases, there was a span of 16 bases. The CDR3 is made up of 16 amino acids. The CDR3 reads CASSQGSQPSNYGYTF. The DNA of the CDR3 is TGTGCCAGCAGCCAGGGCAGCCAACCTTCTAACTATGGCTACACCTTC.

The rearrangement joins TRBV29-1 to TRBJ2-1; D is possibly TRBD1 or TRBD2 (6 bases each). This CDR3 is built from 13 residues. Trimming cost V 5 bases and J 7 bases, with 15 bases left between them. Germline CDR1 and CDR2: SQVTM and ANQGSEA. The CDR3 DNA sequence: TGCAGCGTTTCGGGGGCGGGTGTTAATGAGCAGTTCTTC. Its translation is CSVSGAGVNEQFF.

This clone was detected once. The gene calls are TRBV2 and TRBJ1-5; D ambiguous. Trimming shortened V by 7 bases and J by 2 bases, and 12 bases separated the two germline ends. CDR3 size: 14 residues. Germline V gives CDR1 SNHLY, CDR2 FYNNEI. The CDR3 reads CASKREGRNQPQHF. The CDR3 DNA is TGTGCCAGCAAAAGGGAAGGGCGCAATCAGCCCCAGCATTTT. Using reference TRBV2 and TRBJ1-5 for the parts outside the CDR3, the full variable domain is EPEVTQTPSHQVTQMGQEVILRCVPISNHLYFYWYRQILGQKVEFLVSFYNNEISEKSEIFDDQFSVERPDGSNFTLKIRSTKLEDSAMYFCASKREGRNQPQHFGDGTRLSIL.

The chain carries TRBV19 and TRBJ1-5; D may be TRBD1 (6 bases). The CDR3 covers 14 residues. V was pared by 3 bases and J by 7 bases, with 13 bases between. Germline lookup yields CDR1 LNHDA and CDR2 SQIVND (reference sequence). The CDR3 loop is CASSMARGKQPQHF. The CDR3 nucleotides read TGTGCCAGTAGTATGGCCAGGGGTAAGCAGCCCCAGCATTTT.